What follows are 19 T cell receptor beta chains derived from one specimen sequenced in a study of Ad26.COV2.S vaccination and SARS-CoV-2 variants. Treatment: roughly 19 received Ad26.COV2.S at low or high dose, single or two shots; roughly 5 received placebo; per-sample allocation not given. Samples analyzed were those drawn on day 63 after the first vaccine or placebo injection. Method: immunoSEQ multiplex PCR; TCRdb's copy keeps in-frame clones and lacks some. The profile covers about 390,000 clones, with 92% appearing a single time and 1.5% to 2% taken by the ten largest. Sequencing used peripheral blood, obtained in a trial of Ad26.COV2.S vaccine versus placebo. The receptor set was obtained from a person aged 18 to 65 who received the Ad26.COV2.S COVID-19 vaccine or a placebo.

This clone was observed a handful of times. V is TRBV9 and J is TRBJ2-5; 14 nucleotides line up with TRBD2. The V and J ends lost 4 bases and 5 bases, in that order; junction bases with no gene match: 7. Per germline, CDR1 SGDLS and CDR2 YYNGEE. The CDR3 consists of 16 residues. The CDR3 DNA is TGTGCCAGCAGCCCCCGACTAGCGGGGGGGCCGGAGACCCAGTACTTC. Its protein product is CASSPRLAGGPETQYF.

The V call is TRBV12-5, the J call TRBJ2-3, with 9 bases that match TRBD1. CDR1 LGHNT and CDR2 FRNRAP come from the germline V gene. This CDR3 is 15 amino acids long. Trimming removed 5 bases from V and 6 bases from J; junction bases left unmatched: 9. CDR3 nucleotides: TGTGCTAGTGGTCACGGTGGGACAGGGTCGGATACGCAGTATTTT. Protein product: CASGHGGTGSDTQYF.

For the CDR3, the DNA is TGTGCCAGCAGCCAAGATAGGAGCGCCCATACGCAGTATTTT. It yields the protein CASSQDRSAHTQYF. The rearrangement links TRBV14 to TRBJ2-3, with no clear D. CDR3 size: 14 residues. CDR1 and CDR2 from the germline V gene are SGHDN and FVKESK. Trimming cost V 0 bases and J 7 bases, with 11 bases left between them.

The chain carries TRBV28 and TRBJ1-6; 9 bases agree with TRBD1. J gave up 5 bases and V 5 bases, and 4 bases lay outside the gene matches. The CDR3 is made up of 15 amino acids. Germline V CDR1 and CDR2: MDHEN, SYDVKM. The CDR3 reads CASSARDRDNSPLHF. The CDR3 nucleotides are TGTGCCAGCAGTGCCCGGGACAGGGATAATTCACCCCTCCACTTT.

CDR3 in amino acids: CASSLVWGAKNIQYF. The CDR3, as DNA: TGTGCCAGCAGTTTAGTGTGGGGTGCCAAAAACATTCAGTACTTC. This rearrangement joins TRBV27 to TRBJ2-4; D unclear. V was pared by 2 bases and J by 1 base, with 9 bases between. The CDR3 contains 15 residues. Per germline, CDR1 MNHEY and CDR2 SMNVEV (reference sequence).

The chain is built from TRBV27 and TRBJ2-3; a possible D gene is TRBD2 (5 bases). The CDR3 runs 15 residues. The V end was cut by 3 bases, the J end by 2 bases, with 12 bases between. Looked up from germline, CDR1 is MNHEY and CDR2 is SMNVEV (reference sequence). The CDR3 loop is CASSLSRAPTDTQYF. The CDR3 nucleotides read TGTGCCAGCAGTTTGTCGCGGGCACCCACAGATACGCAGTATTTT.

The chain has TRBV18 and TRBJ1-5, with 7 bases aligning to TRBD1. This CDR3 contains 15 residues. Germline V gene lookup returns CDR1 KGHSH and CDR2 LQKENI. The trim removed 4 bases at V and 0 bases at J, leaving 3 bases unmatched. DNA for the CDR3: TGTGCCAGCTCACAAGACAGGGCTAGCAATCAGCCCCAGCATTTT. Translation: CASSQDRASNQPQHF.

This clone came up once. The genes are TRBV7-8 and TRBJ1-2; no definite D call. V lost 1 base and J 8 bases, leaving 11 bases between the germline ends. Germline V gene sequence: CDR1 SGHVS, CDR2 FQNEAQ. The CDR3 is 13 residues long. The CDR3 sequence: CASSLEVFHGYTF. DNA for the CDR3: TGTGCCAGCAGCTTAGAAGTCTTCCACGGCTACACCTTC.

V and J are TRBV7-2 and TRBJ1-2; the D is unclear. This CDR3 has 11 amino acids. From germline, CDR1 is SGHTA and CDR2 FQGNSA. Trimming took off 0 bases at V and 8 bases at J, with 4 bases between the two ends. CDR3 in amino acids: CASSLARGYTF. CDR3 in DNA: TGTGCCAGCAGCTTAGCCAGAGGCTACACCTTC.

The rearrangement joins TRBV24-1 to TRBJ2-1; TRBD2 agrees at 10 bases. The CDR3 length is 16 residues. Unmatched junction bases numbered 2, after V lost 0 bases and J lost 4 bases. The V gene's germline CDR1 is KGHDR and CDR2 SFDVKD. The CDR3 bases are TGTGCCACCAGTGATTTGTTGACTAGCGGGTACAATGAGCAGTTCTTC. Translating gives CATSDLLTSGYNEQFF.

The CDR3 bases are TGTGCCAGCAGTCCGGGACAGAACCTCTACGAGCAGTACTTC. Amino acid sequence: CASSPGQNLYEQYF. The rearrangement uses TRBV14 and TRBJ2-7, with 7 bases fitting TRBD1. The CDR3 runs 14 residues. J lost 3 bases, V lost 6 bases, and 8 bases had no gene match. Germline V CDR1 and CDR2: SGHDN, FVKESK.

V usage is TRBV12-3 or TRBV12-4 and J usage is TRBJ2-7; no clear D gene. Trimming left V 1 base short and J 7 bases short, with 8 bases between. CDR3 length equals 12 residues. This CDR3 is CASSLGFGEQYF. Here the CDR3 DNA reads TGTGCCAGCAGTTTAGGGTTCGGGGAGCAGTACTTC.

The V and J genes are TRBV19 and TRBJ1-3; no definite D call. CDR1 LNHDA and CDR2 SQIVND come from the germline V gene (reference sequence). Trimming removed 4 bases at V and 5 bases at J, with 12 bases between. The CDR3 runs 14 residues. The CDR3 DNA sequence: TGTGCCAGTAGTAGGAGTGGGATTCGAAACACCATATATTTT. This gives the protein CASSRSGIRNTIYF.

The chain is built from TRBV4-3 and TRBJ2-3, with TRBD2 matching over 11 bases. The CDR3 is 17 amino acids. Germline V gene sequence: CDR1 LGHNA, CDR2 YSLEER. V lost 1 base to trimming and J lost 4 bases; unmatched junction nucleotides: 7. The DNA of the CDR3 is TGCGCCAGCAGCCAAGCCGTTAGCGGGGGGGTTGCAGATACGCAGTATTTT. Encoded protein: CASSQAVSGGVADTQYF.

The chain carries TRBV6-5 and TRBJ1-1, with a weak D call TRBD1 (5 bases). Trimming took 2 bases from V and 5 from J, leaving 15 bases between them. CDR1 is MNHEY, CDR2 SVGAGI, per germline. The CDR3 extends over 15 amino acids. The CDR3 here is CASSYAFGGGTEAFF. The CDR3 region has the DNA TGTGCCAGCAGTTACGCGTTCGGGGGGGGAACTGAAGCTTTCTTT.

J is TRBJ2-7 and V is TRBV5-5; 10 bases fit TRBD2. CDR1 SGHKS and CDR2 YYEKEE come from the germline V gene (reference sequence). The junction had 3 bases not matched to a gene; V was cut back by 2 bases and J by 1 base. The CDR3 runs 15 residues. CDR3 residues: CASSFSGGSSYEQYF. CDR3 bases: TGTGCCAGCAGCTTTAGCGGGGGGTCTTCCTACGAGCAGTACTTC.

The CDR3 nucleotides are TGTGCCAGCAGTTTACCGTACAATGAGCAGTTCTTC. Translation gives CASSLPYNEQFF. The rearrangement uses TRBV12-3 or TRBV12-4 and TRBJ2-1; D remains ambiguous. Trimming shortened V by 2 bases and J by 4 bases, and 3 bases separated the two germline ends. CDR3 size: 12 residues.

The chain links TRBV28 to TRBJ1-5; maybe TRBD1 (6 bases). With 5 bases removed from V and 7 bases from J, the gap between germline ends came to 12 bases. The CDR3 is 13 amino acids. Germline V lookup: CDR1 MDHEN, CDR2 SYDVKM. As DNA, the CDR3 is TGTGCCAGCAGTCTTCCAGGGGCCCAGCCCCAGCATTTT. Protein product: CASSLPGAQPQHF.

This chain uses TRBV30 with TRBJ2-2, with TRBD1 as a possible D gene (6 bases). The CDR3 totals 15 residues. From germline, CDR1 is GTSNPN and CDR2 SVGIG (reference sequence). V was trimmed by 0 bases and J by 7 bases, leaving 15 bases between them. The CDR3 DNA reads TGTGCCTGGAGTGTACAGCCAGGGGAGATCGGGGAGCTGTTTTTT. The encoded protein is CAWSVQPGEIGELFF. Together with reference TRBV30 and TRBJ2-2, the CDR3 gives the full variable domain: SQTIHQWPATLVQPVGSPLSLECTVEGTSNPNLYWYRQAAGRGLQLLFYSVGIGQISSEVPQNLSASRPQDRQFILSSKKLLLSDSGFYLCAWSVQPGEIGELFFGEGSRLTVL.